What follows describes a single TCR beta chain. These data originate in a study of T cell changes during pregnancy in multiple sclerosis. The protocol was immunoSEQ multiplex PCR, while the TCRdb copy is restricted to in-frame clones and leaves out a portion. The profile covers roughly 84,000 clones, with about 93% appearing a single time and 1.1% to 1.5% taken by the ten largest. Germline V lookup: CDR1 LNHNV, CDR2 YYDKDF (reference sequence). V gave up 5 bases and J gave up 7 bases, with 16 bases separating them. The CDR3 covers 14 residues. The sequencing here drew on peripheral blood, taken in the third trimester of pregnancy. The TCR was taken from a female donor in good health, enrolled as a control in a pregnancy study. The V call is TRBV15, the J call TRBJ2-3; tentative D call: TRBD2 (6 bases). CDR3 sequence (DNA): TGTGCCACCAGCCCCAGACTAGTCGAGAATACGCAGTATTTT. It encodes CATSPRLVENTQYF.